This is a list of T cell receptor beta chains from one sample in a study of early T cells in non-severe SARS-CoV-2 infection. In TCRdb, the 5' RACE reads were re-called with MiXCR into one record per CDR3 protein. Of 100,000 to 130,000 distinct CDR3 sequences in the sample, 8.5% to 14% were seen once. Source material: whole blood. All receptors come from an adult who was a healthcare worker with PCR-confirmed SARS-CoV-2 infection or an uninfected control (not recorded which). CDR3s include the opening cysteine and the closing phenylalanine or tryptophan. Fields, in order: D gene, clone size, J gene, V gene, CDR3 DNA, CDR3 protein. A D gene is named only where the DNA matches it firmly. Rows may omit the clone size; those that give it use once, few, many or a size class.

NA	many	TRBJ1-2	TRBV10-3	TGTGCCATCAGTGAGGGGGGGCCTAACTATGGCTACACCTTC	CAISEGGPNYGYTF
TRBD1	few	TRBJ2-1	TRBV29-1	TGCAGCGTGACGACAGGGGGCTACAATGAGCAGTTCTTC	CSVTTGGYNEQFF
TRBD1	many	TRBJ2-5	TRBV2	TGTGCCAGCGGCCGGGACAGGGCAAGCGGGGCGCAAGAGACCCAGTACTTC	CASGRDRASGAQETQYF
TRBD2	many	TRBJ2-7	TRBV27	TGTGCCAGCAGTCCCTCTCTAGCGGCCGTTTCCTACGAGCAGTACTTC	CASSPSLAAVSYEQYF
NA	NA	TRBJ2-5	TRBV7-8	TGTGCCAGCAGCAAGGGGACATCACAAGAGACCCAGTACTTC	CASSKGTSQETQYF
NA	many	TRBJ2-7	TRBV5-4	TGTGCCAGCAGCTCAGAGCCCGACTCCTACGAGCAGTACTTC	CASSSEPDSYEQYF
TRBD1	NA	TRBJ1-1	TRBV2	TGTGCCAGCAGCGTGGGAGACAGGGTTTTTCTGAATTCTACTGAAGCTTTCTTT	CASSVGDRVFLNSTEAFF
NA	NA	TRBJ1-4	TRBV10-3	TGTGCCATCAGTGACGGGGGGTCGGGTAATGAAAAACTGTTTTTT	CAISDGGSGNEKLFF
NA	few	TRBJ2-3	TRBV6-6	TGTGCCAGCAGTTACTCGCCCGGGGGTACGCAGTATTTT	CASSYSPGGTQYF
TRBD1	NA	TRBJ1-5	TRBV7-9	TGTGCCAGCAGCCACGACAGGGGTAATCAGCCCCAGCATTTT	CASSHDRGNQPQHF
TRBD2	few	TRBJ2-4	TRBV28	TGTGCCAGCAGTCAGGGACTAGCGGGAACCATTCAGTACTTC	CASSQGLAGTIQYF
NA	many	TRBJ1-6	TRBV7-2	TGTGCCAGCAGACCAGGGGTTCTTTCACCCCTCCACTTT	CASRPGVLSPLHF
NA	few	TRBJ1-2	TRBV18	TGTGCCAGCTCACCGGAACAGATCTATGGCTACACCTTC	CASSPEQIYGYTF
TRBD2	many	TRBJ2-1	TRBV5-1	TGCGCCAGTACCGTTAGCGGGAGAGGGCCTTTCTACAATGAGCAGTTCTTC	CASTVSGRGPFYNEQFF
TRBD2	many	TRBJ2-1	TRBV9	TGTGCCAGCAGCGTAGACGGCGGGAGGGCCGGGGATGAGCAGTTCTTC	CASSVDGGRAGDEQFF
TRBD2	NA	TRBJ2-1	TRBV20-1	TGCAGTGCTAGTAGCGGGGTCTACTACAATGAGCAGTTCTTC	CSASSGVYYNEQFF
TRBD1	few	TRBJ2-2	TRBV2	TGTGCCAGCAAGGACAGGCGGGACACCGGGGAGCTGTTTTTT	CASKDRRDTGELFF
NA	many	TRBJ2-3	TRBV3-1	TGTGCCAGCAGCCTGGCTAGATCCACAGATACGCAGTATTTT	CASSLARSTDTQYF
TRBD2	many	TRBJ2-5	TRBV28	TGTGCCAGCACGCCTAGCGGGACCCCAGAGACCCAGTACTTC	CASTPSGTPETQYF
NA	many	TRBJ2-7	TRBV6-2/TRBV6-3	TGTGCCAGCAGTTACTCGGGCTCCTACGAGCAGTACTTC	CASSYSGSYEQYF
TRBD2	few	TRBJ2-1	TRBV4-3	TGCGCCAGCAGCCAAGGGAGGACTAGCGGGAGTCAGTTCTTC	CASSQGRTSGSQFF
NA	many	TRBJ2-3	TRBV18	TGTGCCAGCTCACGACAAACAGGGTCAGATACGCAGTATTTT	CASSRQTGSDTQYF
NA	NA	TRBJ2-5	TRBV29-1	TGCAGCGTTGATCAGGGGCGAGAGACCCAGTACTTC	CSVDQGRETQYF
TRBD1	many	TRBJ1-5	TRBV12-3/TRBV12-4	TGTGCCAGCAGAGCGTGGGACAGGGGCGGTCAGCCCCAGCATTTT	CASRAWDRGGQPQHF
TRBD2	few	TRBJ2-5	TRBV9	TGTGCCAGCAGCTTGGAGCGGGGAGGCTGGGAGACCCAGTACTTC	CASSLERGGWETQYF
NA	NA	TRBJ1-2	TRBV12-3/TRBV12-4	TGTGCCAGCAGTTTACAGAGAAACTATGGCTACACCTTC	CASSLQRNYGYTF
NA	many	TRBJ1-2	TRBV10-2	TGCGCCAGCAGTGAGGGAGGGGCCTATGGCTACACCTTC	CASSEGGAYGYTF
NA	many	TRBJ1-1	TRBV30	TGTGCCTGGAGTCAAAAGGAGAACACTGAAGCTTTCTTT	CAWSQKENTEAFF
TRBD1	NA	TRBJ1-2	TRBV4-1	TGCGCCAGCAGCCAACCCCCGGGACAGGGGAACTATGGCTACACCTTC	CASSQPPGQGNYGYTF
NA	NA	TRBJ2-1	TRBV6-2/TRBV6-3	TGTGCCAGCAGTTACTCGTTTCCAAATGAGCAGTTCTTC	CASSYSFPNEQFF
TRBD2	NA	TRBJ2-2	TRBV28	TGTGCCAGCAGTTTCCAGACTAGCGGGGGAAAGAACACCGGGGAGCTATTTTTT	CASSFQTSGGKNTGELFF
TRBD2	few	TRBJ2-4	TRBV28	TGTGCCAGCAGTTGGGATACTAGCGGGGCTAACATTCAGTACTTC	CASSWDTSGANIQYF
TRBD1	few	TRBJ1-6	TRBV11-2	TGTGCCAGCAGCCGGGGACAGGGGGCAAGTTCACCCCTCCACTTT	CASSRGQGASSPLHF
TRBD2	few	TRBJ2-1	TRBV5-5	TGTGCCAGCAGCCTGAAGACTAGCGGCAATGAGCAGTTCTTC	CASSLKTSGNEQFF
TRBD1	few	TRBJ2-2	TRBV2	TGTGCCAGCAGCGATCCGGGACAGGACCACACCGGGGAGCTGTTTTTT	CASSDPGQDHTGELFF
TRBD2	few	TRBJ2-2	TRBV7-9	TGTGCCAGCAGTATGCCCGGGGTAGCGGGAGTATCCGGGGAGCTGTTTTTT	CASSMPGVAGVSGELFF
NA	NA	TRBJ1-1	TRBV5-1	TGCGCCAGTGCCCTTACAGGGAACACTGAAGCTTTCTTT	CASALTGNTEAFF
NA	NA	TRBJ2-1	TRBV11-2	TGTGCCAGCACCAACAGCTTTCTCGCCTCGGATGAGCAGTTCTTC	CASTNSFLASDEQFF
TRBD2	few	TRBJ2-1	TRBV13	TGTGCCAGCAGCCCCGACGGGACTAGCGGGAACGGTGAGCAGTTCTTC	CASSPDGTSGNGEQFF
TRBD1	NA	TRBJ1-4	TRBV30	TGTACCTGGAGCCGGGACAGTCAAGCTGAAAAACTGTTTTTT	CTWSRDSQAEKLFF
NA	many	TRBJ2-4	TRBV20-1	TGCAGTGCTCTGACAGTCTACAAAAACATTCAGTACTTC	CSALTVYKNIQYF
NA	many	TRBJ1-1	TRBV18	TGTGCCAGCTCCCCCACGACGGGAAACACTGAAGCTTTCTTT	CASSPTTGNTEAFF
TRBD2	many	TRBJ2-1	TRBV7-9	TGTGCCAGCAGCTCCTTTCGGGCGGGGAGGGCCAATGAGCAGTTCTTC	CASSSFRAGRANEQFF
TRBD1	few	TRBJ2-3	TRBV5-1	TGCGCCAGCAGCTTGCAGGGGGCCACAGATACGCAGTATTTT	CASSLQGATDTQYF
NA	NA	TRBJ2-7	TRBV6-2/TRBV6-3	TGTGCCAGCAGTATTGACAGCAGTAGTTCCTACGAGCAGTACTTC	CASSIDSSSSYEQYF
NA	NA	TRBJ1-2	TRBV30	TGTGCCTGGAGTGGAGGGGTAAACTATGGCTACACCTTC	CAWSGGVNYGYTF
NA	NA	TRBJ2-7	TRBV28	TGTGCCAACGTGGGAATTCGGGGCGAGCAGTACTTC	CANVGIRGEQYF
NA	many	TRBJ2-7	TRBV20-1	TGCAGTGCTAGCCCCGCAAGGCTAAGGCCACCAGGCATCTACGAGCAGTACTTC	CSASPARLRPPGIYEQYF
NA	few	TRBJ2-3	TRBV28	TGTGCCAGCAGTTTTCCTCTCCGGGTTAGCTCCACAGATACGCAGTATTTT	CASSFPLRVSSTDTQYF
TRBD1	few	TRBJ1-1	TRBV6-6	TGTGCCATCTCAGGGGGCCTGAACACTAAAGCTTTCTTT	CAISGGLNTKAFF
NA	few	TRBJ2-2	TRBV6-2/TRBV6-3	TGTGCCAGCAGGACTCCGGGGACGAACACCGGGGAGCTGTTTTTT	CASRTPGTNTGELFF
NA	few	TRBJ2-2	TRBV5-1	TGCGCCAGCAGCTTGGACGGGTTGGCCGGGGAGCTGTTTTTT	CASSLDGLAGELFF
TRBD2	few	TRBJ2-4	TRBV5-6	TGTGCCAGCACCCACACTAGCGACTTTAGGAAAAACATTCAGTACTTC	CASTHTSDFRKNIQYF
NA	many	TRBJ1-2	TRBV12-3/TRBV12-4	TGTGCCAGCAGCCCCGGGGCGAGCTATGGCTACACCTTC	CASSPGASYGYTF
NA	few	TRBJ1-6	TRBV21-1	TGTGCCAGCAGTCCCAGACAGGGGGCGCCGCGTTCACCCCTCCACTTT	CASSPRQGAPRSPLHF
TRBD1	many	TRBJ2-5	TRBV5-1	TGCGCCAGCAGCTTGCCGCGGGACAGGGGTGAGACCCAGTACTTC	CASSLPRDRGETQYF
NA	many	TRBJ1-4	TRBV7-2	TGTGCCAGCAGCTTAAACCCACAAGTTGCAACTAATGAAAAACTGTTTTTT	CASSLNPQVATNEKLFF
TRBD2	many	TRBJ2-3	TRBV20-1	TGCAGTGCTAGTGCGGGACTAGCGGGAGATACGCAGTATTTT	CSASAGLAGDTQYF
TRBD2	NA	TRBJ2-3	TRBV20-1	TGCAGTGCTAGAGGAGCGGGAGTGGTAGATACGCAGTATTTT	CSARGAGVVDTQYF